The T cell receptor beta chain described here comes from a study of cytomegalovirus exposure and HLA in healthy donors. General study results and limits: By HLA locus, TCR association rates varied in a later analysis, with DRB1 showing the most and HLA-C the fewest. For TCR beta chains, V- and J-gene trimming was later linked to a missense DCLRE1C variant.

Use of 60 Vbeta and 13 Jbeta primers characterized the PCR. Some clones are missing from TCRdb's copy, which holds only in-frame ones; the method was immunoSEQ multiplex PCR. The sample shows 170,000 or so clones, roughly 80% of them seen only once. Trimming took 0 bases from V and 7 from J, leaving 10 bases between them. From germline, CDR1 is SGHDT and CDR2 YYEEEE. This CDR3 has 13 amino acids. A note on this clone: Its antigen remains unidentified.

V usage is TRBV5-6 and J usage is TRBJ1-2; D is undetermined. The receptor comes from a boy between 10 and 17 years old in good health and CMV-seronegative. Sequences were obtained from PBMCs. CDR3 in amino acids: CASSLELSIGYTF. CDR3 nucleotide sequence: TGTGCCAGCAGCTTGGAACTGAGTATTGGCTACACCTTC.